The clone carrying this T cell receptor beta chain was counted a few times. This entry is derived from a study of blood T cell repertoires in COVID-19. Sequencing used immunoSEQ multiplex PCR; TCRdb keeps in-frame clones, though not all of them. The sample records around 160,000 clones, 70% to 90% being singletons. V shed 5 bases and J 0 bases; nucleotides not matched to a gene: 9. CDR3 length: 17 amino acids. Germline loops: CDR1 SEHNR, CDR2 FQNEAQ (reference sequence). Source material: peripheral blood. The TCR was taken from a man aged 55 to 70 with acute or convalescent COVID-19. This chain connects TRBV7-9 to TRBJ2-2; TRBD1 aligns across 7 bases. The CDR3 nucleotides read TGTGCCAGCAGCCCCCCAACCGGGACAGCGAACACCGGGGAGCTGTTTTTT. Its translation is CASSPPTGTANTGELFF.